The rows below give T cell receptor beta chains drawn from one sample of a study of blood T cells in healthy people across ages. TCRdb reprocessed the 5' RACE reads via MiXCR and lists one record per CDR3 protein. Among approximately 1,000,000 distinct CDR3 sequences listed, more than 35% were seen once. Specimen: blood. The source of these receptors is a woman aged 55-69 years in good health. CDR3s include the opening cysteine and the closing phenylalanine or tryptophan.

v_gene | CDR3aa
TRBV20-1 | CSARRTASSGANVLTF
TRBV5-6 | CAGSLGLWDIGTSGSTDTQYF
TRBV6-5 | CASSYSSMGQGRSEQYF
TRBV29-1 | CSVDPSGRANEQYF
TRBV13 | CASSGAGIETQYF
TRBV7-9 | CASSGIVNEQFF
TRBV20-1 | CSAPPDNRPETQFF
TRBV6-5 | CASRVGGGGHETQYF
TRBV9 | CASSVRTANYGYTF
TRBV20-1 | CSAGPEDSGRAGEQFF
TRBV28 | CASSQGWDRGLQETQYF
TRBV7-2 | CAGSLGVAPLEQYF
TRBV30 | CAWRTGGLSEQYF
TRBV6-1 | CASSDWGSPYEQYF
TRBV12-3/TRBV12-4 | CASTARYFYNEQFF
TRBV25-1 | CASSVASYNSPLHF
TRBV2 | CASSDEGAGFDTQYF
TRBV10-3 | CAISDRGRGNIQYF
TRBV7-2 | CASSRTGGEQFF
TRBV4-1 | CASSPTSGRRYEQYF
TRBV28 | CASSLTSGFYEQYF
TRBV9 | CASSARGHNEQYF
TRBV4-1 | CASSQGLVGPGAYNEQFF
TRBV20-1 | CSAPAKKETQFF
TRBV4-2 | CASSQALAGVYEQYF
TRBV28 | CASSFSGGQGGEEQYF
TRBV29-1 | CSVLLGQAKNIQYF
TRBV29-1 | CSVSPQGKNTEAFF
TRBV12-3/TRBV12-4 | CASRRTNNQPQHF
TRBV19 | CATRDSFYGYTF
TRBV27 | CASSPGVGGHTF
TRBV6-1 | CASRLGQTRYGYTF
TRBV2 | CASSTDRGRQETQYF
TRBV28 | CATRSAASTDTQYF
TRBV19 | CASSPHGTEAFF
TRBV20-1 | CSANGGGNTEAFF